This TCR beta chain was retrieved from a study of blood T cell repertoires in COVID-19. Study-level background: COVID-19 samples collected from the United States, Italy and Spain covered acute and convalescent phases. T cells, B-cell-depleted T cells, or PBMCs provided the cDNA or gDNA that served as material.

Original handling: Amplified reference gene primers provided the basis for estimating nucleated cell counts. Data came from immunoSEQ multiplex PCR; TCRdb stores just in-frame clones and leaves some out. D and trimming were read from the DNA, whereas the V and J calls and clone size are those reported in that table. The data contain approximately 90,000 clones, approximately 81% of them singletons. Germline-derived CDR1 and CDR2 are MDHEN and SYDVKM. The length of the CDR3 is 15 residues. Trimming took 6 bases from V and 6 from J; bases not matched to a gene: 9. Sequencing used peripheral blood. This receptor was taken from a man in his sixties with acute or convalescent COVID-19. The chain joins TRBV28 to TRBJ1-5; 9 nucleotides match TRBD1. The CDR3 region has the DNA TGTGCCAGCAGGCCAGGACAGGGGATTAGTCAGCCCCAGCATTTT. It yields the protein CASRPGQGISQPQHF.